The 28 T cell receptor beta chains presented below share a single source sample, sequenced in a study of T cells in Graves' hyperthyroidism and ophthalmopathy. Authors of the study amplified TCR beta CDR3 regions from RNA transcripts. The HTBI primer set drove a first-round RT-PCR of the TCR CDR3. One entry per CDR3 protein results from TCRdb running MiXCR on the multiplex PCR reads. The data hold around 620,000 distinct CDR3 sequences, with just over 45% observed a single time. The sample comprised peripheral blood or thyroid tissue (not recorded which). These receptors were obtained from an adult woman with Graves' disease, either hyperthyroidism or ophthalmopathy (not recorded which).

In its sample, this clonotype was seen many times. This chain uses TRBV10-2 with TRBJ1-1; 9 nucleotides align to TRBD1. Trimming at V came to 9 bases and at J to 0 bases, leaving 2 bases not matched to a gene. Germline V gene data show CDR1 as WSHSY and CDR2 as SAAADI. The CDR3 runs to 13 residues. The CDR3 is CASRTGVNTEAFF. The CDR3 nucleotides read TGCGCCAGTCGGACAGGGGTGAACACTGAAGCTTTCTTT.

The V gene is TRBV20-1, the J gene TRBJ2-2; 11 nucleotides align to TRBD2. The CDR3 is 20 residues long. Germline CDR1 and CDR2: DFQATT and SNEGSKA (reference sequence). V lost 7 bases, J lost 6 bases, and 25 bases stayed unmatched. CDR3 protein: CSGMGLADGDERVSPGELFF. As DNA, the CDR3 is TGCAGTGGCATGGGACTAGCGGACGGGGACGAACGGGTTAGCCCCGGGGAGCTGTTTTTT.

In its sample, this clonotype was seen many times. The chain is built from TRBV14 and TRBJ1-6; 7 bases match TRBD1. The germline CDR1 and CDR2 sequences are SGHDN and FVKESK. Trimming took 2 bases from V and 1 from J; bases not matched to a gene: 2. The CDR3 runs 16 residues. The CDR3 coding sequence is TGTGCCAGCAGCCAAAGACAGGGATCCTATAATTCACCCCTCCACTTT. Translated, it gives CASSQRQGSYNSPLHF.

The CDR3 coding sequence is TGTGCCACCGGGGGGACAGGGCTCTCCTACGAGCAGTACTTC. Translated: CATGGTGLSYEQYF. The chain employs TRBV10-3 and TRBJ2-7; 9 bases are a match to TRBD1. Germline V gene data show CDR1 as ENHRY and CDR2 as SYGVKD. Trimming took 10 bases from V and 0 from J; bases not matched to a gene: 7. The CDR3 has 14 amino acids.

J is TRBJ2-3 and V is TRBV5-4; the match to TRBD1 covers 7 bases. Germline CDR1 and CDR2: SGHNT and YYREEE (reference sequence). The CDR3 is 15 residues long. V lost 4 bases and J lost 2; bases outside the gene matches: 7. The CDR3 is CASSQPGQTTDTQYF. CDR3 sequence (DNA): TGTGCCAGCAGCCAACCGGGACAGACCACAGATACGCAGTATTTT.

This clonotype was counted many times. The chain is built from TRBV20-1 and TRBJ1-6; D is possibly TRBD1 (5 bases). Germline V CDR1 and CDR2: DFQATT, SNEGSKA (reference sequence). The CDR3 totals 19 residues. The V gene lost 1 base and the J gene lost 7 bases, with 26 bases spanning the gap. The CDR3 protein is CSARAPGRRDPSTNSPLHF. The CDR3 DNA reads as TGCAGTGCTAGAGCGCCGGGACGGAGGGACCCATCAACGAATTCACCCCTCCACTTT.

The chain joins TRBV20-1 to TRBJ1-5, with TRBD1 identical over 8 bases. The germline gives CDR1 DFQATT, CDR2 SNEGSKA (reference sequence). This CDR3 comprises 12 residues. Trimming took 5 bases from V and 5 from J; bases not matched to a gene: 2. The CDR3 protein is CSAVGQDQPQHF. Written as DNA, the CDR3 is TGCAGTGCTGTGGGACAGGATCAGCCCCAGCATTTT.

This clonotype was picked up one time. CDR3 loop: CASGPGGPYF. The CDR3 coding sequence is TGTGCCAGCGGACCGGGAGGGCCGTACTTC. This sequence joins TRBV7-2 and TRBJ2-7; 8 nucleotides match TRBD2. The V and J ends lost 8 bases and 12 bases, in that order; junction bases with no gene match: 6. From germline, CDR1 is SGHTA and CDR2 FQGNSA. This CDR3 spans 10 amino acids.

Regarding this clonotype: A read error may account for a junction end that differs from germline. This chain joins TRBV15 and TRBJ1-2, with D possibly matching TRBD1 (5 bases). The V gene's germline CDR1 is LNHNV and CDR2 YYDKDF (reference sequence). The CDR3 loop spans 14 amino acids. CDR3 amino acids: CAASSFSGFYGYTF. The CDR3 coding sequence is TGTGCCGCCAGCAGTTTTTCAGGGTTCTATGGCTACACCTTC. The variable domain in full, completed from reference TRBV15 and TRBJ1-2, reads DAMVIQNPRYQVTQFGKPVTLSCSQTLNHNVMYWYQQKSSQAPKLLFHYYDKDFNNEADTPDNFQSRRPNTSFCFLDIRSPGLGDTAMYLCAASSFSGFYGYTFGSGTRLTVV.

The chain couples TRBV7-3 to TRBJ1-2; the D gene is possibly TRBD1 (5 bases). Looked up from germline, CDR1 is SGHTA and CDR2 is FQGTGA. Between the trimmed V and J ends, which lost 8 bases and 2 bases, there was a span of 18 bases. There are 15 residues in the CDR3. The CDR3 spells CASGVGEGPNYGYTF. The CDR3 DNA reads as TGTGCCAGCGGGGTCGGAGAGGGACCCAACTATGGCTACACCTTC.

This clonotype was counted only a few times. J is TRBJ1-3 and V is TRBV5-6; the match to TRBD1 covers 9 bases. The CDR3 is 15 amino acids. J gave up 1 base and V 3 bases, and 2 bases lay outside the gene matches. Germline CDR1 is SGHDT and CDR2 is YYEEEE. The CDR3 region is CASSSDRGSGNTIYF. The DNA of the CDR3 is TGTGCCAGCAGCTCGGACAGGGGATCTGGAAACACCATATATTTT.

The J gene is TRBJ2-5, the V gene TRBV6-5; 8 bases map to TRBD2. Germline loops: CDR1 MNHEY, CDR2 SVGAGI. The CDR3 extends over 14 amino acids. The V and J ends lost 8 bases and 3 bases, in that order; junction bases with no gene match: 8. DNA of the CDR3: TGTGCCAGCGGCCCGGGAGGGGGGGAAGAGACCCAGTACTTC. This sequence encodes CASGPGGGEETQYF.

This sequence joins TRBV9 and TRBJ1-1, with 12 bases fitting TRBD1. V lost 5 bases, J lost 4 bases, and 6 bases stayed unmatched. The germline CDR1 and CDR2 sequences are SGDLS and YYNGEE. This CDR3 contains 15 residues. In nucleotides, the CDR3 is TGTGCCAGCAGTGCTAGGGGACAGGGGGCCACTGAAGCTTTCTTT. Residues: CASSARGQGATEAFF.

This clonotype occurred a few times. Mismatch with germline at one junction end may stem from a read error. The chain joins TRBV25-1 to TRBJ1-4; possible D gene TRBD1, 5 bases. CDR1 and CDR2 (germline): MGHDK, SYGVNS. The CDR3 extends over 16 amino acids. The CDR3 DNA reads TGTGCCAGCAGTGAATTCCAGGGAACGGGTAATGAAAAACTGTTTTTC. It codes for CASSEFQGTGNEKLFF.

The genes are TRBV11-3 and TRBJ1-4, with D tentatively TRBD1 (5 bases). V was cut by 7 bases and J by 7 bases, with 16 bases left in between. This CDR3 spans 14 amino acids. From germline, CDR1 is SGHNT and CDR2 YENEEA. In nucleotides, the CDR3 is TGTGCCAGCAACCCCGGGACCGCCGTTGAAAAACTGTTTTTT. Its protein is CASNPGTAVEKLFF.

This rearrangement joins TRBV20-1 to TRBJ1-6, with no clear D. The germline V gene encodes CDR1 DFQATT and CDR2 SNEGSKA (reference sequence). This CDR3 contains 16 residues. V lost 1 base to trimming and J lost 10 bases, with 20 bases between them. CDR3 nucleotides: TGCAGTGCTAGAGCGTCCCATTCAGAGACCCAGTCACCCCTCCACTTT. This sequence encodes CSARASHSETQSPLHF.

Worth noting for this clonotype: This may stem from a read error, because a much larger clone lies one nucleotide away. The V and J genes are TRBV12-3 or TRBV12-4 and TRBJ1-3, with D hard to call. The CDR3 length is 13 residues. V was trimmed by 3 bases and J by 9 bases, leaving 12 bases between them. This CDR3 reads CASSLSRHGTIYF. Written as DNA, the CDR3 is TGTGCCAGCAGTTTGTCAAGGCACGGCACCATATATTTT.

On this clonotype itself: Relative to the germline gene, one junction end is altered; a read error may explain this. The rearrangement links TRBV19 to TRBJ2-6; D not certain. The CDR3 totals 14 residues. The germline CDR1 and CDR2 sequences are LNHDA and SQIVND (reference sequence). CDR3: CASSILGPVNTEAF. CDR3 coding DNA: TGTGCCAGTAGTATATTGGGCCCAGTGAACACTGAAGCTTTC.

This sequence joins TRBV25-1 and TRBJ1-1, with D unclear. Germline CDR1 is MGHDK and CDR2 is SYGVNS. The CDR3 consists of 14 residues. V lost 7 bases, J lost 6 bases, and 18 bases lay in between. The CDR3 is CASTRMGRAAEAFF. DNA for the CDR3: TGTGCCAGCACTCGAATGGGGAGGGCTGCTGAAGCTTTCTTT.

V usage is TRBV12-3 or TRBV12-4 and J usage is TRBJ1-4; 10 nucleotides match TRBD1. This CDR3 spans 14 amino acids. The ends lost 6 bases at V and 7 bases at J; junction bases unmatched: 5. The CDR3 DNA reads TGTGCCAGCAGAAGGGACAGGGGAGGTGAAAAACTGTTTTTT. Its translation: CASRRDRGGEKLFF.

This clonotype has ten or more counts. The V call is TRBV6-1, the J call TRBJ2-6; D is undetermined. The CDR3 is 18 amino acids. Trimming shortened V by 3 bases and J by 4 bases, and 19 bases separated the two germline ends. Germline V gives CDR1 MNHNS, CDR2 SASEGT. CDR3 DNA sequence: TGTGCCAGCAGTGAGTGGGTACCCTCCGGGCTGGGGGCCAACGTCCTGACTTTC. Translation gives CASSEWVPSGLGANVLTF.

CDR3 coding DNA: TGCAGCGTTGATACTAGCGGGAATTACGAGCAGTACTTC. Translation: CSVDTSGNYEQYF. The chain employs TRBV29-1 and TRBJ2-7; 10 nucleotides line up with TRBD2. Germline assignment: CDR1 SQVTM and CDR2 ANQGSEA. The CDR3 totals 13 residues. V trimming: 3 bases; J trimming: 4 bases; junction bases outside the gene matches: 3.

The chain links TRBV5-1 to TRBJ2-7; no reliable D call. The ends were cut back, 4 bases at V and 6 bases at J, with 23 bases in the middle. Germline V gene lookup returns CDR1 SGHRS and CDR2 YFSETQ. The CDR3 has 16 residues. CDR3 amino acids: CASSLGSGSLTIEQYF. The DNA for the CDR3 is TGCGCCAGCAGCCTAGGGTCAGGCTCATTAACGATCGAGCAGTACTTC.

DNA for the CDR3: TGTGCCAGCAGCTACGGCTTGGGCACTGAAGCTTTCTTT. This sequence encodes CASSYGLGTEAFF. The chain employs TRBV6-5 and TRBJ1-1; D is ambiguous. The V gene lost 6 bases and the J gene lost 4 bases, with 12 bases spanning the gap. The CDR3 consists of 13 residues. Germline CDR1 and CDR2: MNHEY and SVGAGI.

This clonotype appeared a few times. The chain carries TRBV6-6 and TRBJ1-4; 7 bases map to TRBD1. J gave up 5 bases and V 5 bases, and 5 bases lay outside the gene matches. CDR1 MNHNY and CDR2 SVGAGI come from the germline V gene (reference sequence). This CDR3 is built from 14 residues. CDR3 nucleotide sequence: TGTGCCAGCAGTGCCTGGACAGGCAATGAAAAACTGTTTTTT. Protein product: CASSAWTGNEKLFF.

This clonotype was seen ten or more times. The CDR3: CASSSGQGEQPQHF. For the CDR3, the DNA is TGTGCCAGTAGTTCAGGACAGGGCGAACAGCCCCAGCATTTT. V gene TRBV19 combines with J gene TRBJ1-5, with 8 bases identical to TRBD1. The trim removed 5 bases at V and 7 bases at J, leaving 7 bases unmatched. The CDR3 totals 14 residues. Germline lookup yields CDR1 LNHDA and CDR2 SQIVND (reference sequence).

This clonotype was detected ten times or more. V is TRBV5-1 and J is TRBJ2-5; 7 bases are a match to TRBD1. The ends lost 4 bases at V and 1 base at J; junction bases unmatched: 4. The CDR3 consists of 14 residues. Germline-derived CDR1 and CDR2 are SGHRS and YFSETQ. CDR3 nucleotides: TGCGCCAGCAGCCCGGGACAGCCCCAAGAGACCCAGTACTTC. Translating gives CASSPGQPQETQYF.

As to this clonotype: Because the CDR3 is missing its conserved closing phenylalanine or tryptophan, this is likely a read error. The limits of the CDR3 on the DNA are not certain, so only TCRdb's listed CDR3 is given. This chain joins TRBV15 and TRBJ2-6. 16 amino acids form the CDR3, both terminal residues included. Germline V gene lookup returns CDR1 LNHNV and CDR2 YYDKDF (reference sequence). CDR3 amino acids: CATSRDQDSGANVLVL.